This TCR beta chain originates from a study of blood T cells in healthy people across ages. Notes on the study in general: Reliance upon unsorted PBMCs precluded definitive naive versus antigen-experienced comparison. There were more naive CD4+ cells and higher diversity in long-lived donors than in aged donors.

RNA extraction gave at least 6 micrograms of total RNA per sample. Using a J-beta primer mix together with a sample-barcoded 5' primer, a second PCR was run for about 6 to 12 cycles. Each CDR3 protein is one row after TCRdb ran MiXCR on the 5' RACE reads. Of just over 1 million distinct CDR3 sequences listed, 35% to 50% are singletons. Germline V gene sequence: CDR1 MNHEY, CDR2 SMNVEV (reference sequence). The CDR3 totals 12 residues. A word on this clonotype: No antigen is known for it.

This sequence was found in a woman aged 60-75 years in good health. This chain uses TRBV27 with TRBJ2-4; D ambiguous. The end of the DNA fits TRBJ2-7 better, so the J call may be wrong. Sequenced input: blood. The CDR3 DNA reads TGTGCCAGCGCAGGCGACGCCTACGAGCAGTACTTC. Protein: CASAGDAYEQYF.